The 31 T cell receptor beta chains below were found in one sample sequenced in a study of CD8 T cells in Susac syndrome. Reverse transcription of roughly 0.5 to 1 ug RNA was carried out with random hexamers. MiXCR, applied by TCRdb to the immunoSEQ multiplex PCR reads, yields one record per CDR3 protein. The profile shows about 83,000 distinct CDR3 sequences, 95% to 96% of them singletons. The material sequenced was CD8+ T cells from PBMCs. The receptor set was obtained from a human donor with Susac syndrome.

The chain carries TRBV9 and TRBJ1-5, with D unresolved. Trimming removed 3 bases from V and 5 bases from J, with 6 bases in between. From germline, CDR1 is SGDLS and CDR2 YYNGEE. The CDR3 runs to 12 residues. CDR3 sequence: CASSAGDQPQHF. CDR3 bases: TGTGCCAGCAGCGCCGGAGATCAGCCCCAGCATTTT.

J is TRBJ2-7 and V is TRBV7-9; D gene uncertain. With 5 bases removed from V and 2 bases from J, the gap between germline ends came to 10 bases. The CDR3 runs 13 residues. The germline V gene encodes CDR1 SEHNR and CDR2 FQNEAQ (reference sequence). CDR3 region: CASSTDKTYEQYF. The CDR3 DNA follows: TGTGCCAGCAGCACAGACAAGACCTACGAGCAGTACTTC.

The chain is built from TRBV4-3 and TRBJ2-2, with no clear D. The V gene lost 3 bases and the J gene lost 9 bases, with 14 bases spanning the gap. CDR3 length: 14 residues. Germline V gene sequence: CDR1 LGHNA, CDR2 YSLEER. For the CDR3, the DNA is TGCGCCAGCAGCCAGTTCCTATTGGAAAGGGAGCTGTTTTTT. This encodes CASSQFLLERELFF.

The chain joins TRBV7-2 to TRBJ1-2, with D possibly being TRBD1 (6 bases). In germline, CDR1 is SGHTA, CDR2 FQGNSA. The CDR3 totals 15 residues. Trimming removed 0 bases from V and 5 bases from J, with 13 bases in between. This CDR3 reads CASSLAGQKVYGYTF. Here the CDR3 DNA reads TGTGCCAGCAGCTTAGCTGGACAGAAAGTGTATGGCTACACCTTC.

J is TRBJ2-3 and V is TRBV15, with D possibly being TRBD1 (5 bases). Germline values: CDR1 LNHNV, CDR2 YYDKDF (reference sequence). Trimming pared 3 bases from V and 0 bases from J, leaving 10 bases between. CDR3 length: 15 residues. The CDR3 loop is CATSRTDGSTDTQYF. The DNA for the CDR3 is TGTGCCACCAGCAGGACAGATGGGAGCACAGATACGCAGTATTTT. Variable domain in full (rest from reference TRBV15 and TRBJ2-3): DAMVIQNPRYQVTQFGKPVTLSCSQTLNHNVMYWYQQKSSQAPKLLFHYYDKDFNNEADTPDNFQSRRPNTSFCFLDIRSPGLGDTAMYLCATSRTDGSTDTQYFGPGTRLTVL.

The chain uses TRBV4-2 and TRBJ1-1, with D possibly TRBD1 on 5 matching bases. The germline CDR1 and CDR2 sequences are LGHNA and YNFKEQ. The length of the CDR3 is 14 residues. The V and J ends lost 1 base and 6 bases respectively, with 12 bases between them. CDR3 bases: TGTGCCAGCAGCCAAGTTCAGGGACGCGCTGAAGCTTTCTTT. Its protein is CASSQVQGRAEAFF.

This chain links TRBV20-1 with TRBJ1-1, with D perhaps TRBD1 (5 bases). This CDR3 has 13 residues. CDR1 is DFQATT, CDR2 SNEGSKA, per germline (reference sequence). V was shortened by 6 bases and J by 5 bases, with 16 bases between the two germline ends. The CDR3 DNA reads TGCAGTGCCGTCAATAGGGGCGGGACTGAAGCTTTCTTT. Encoded protein: CSAVNRGGTEAFF.

The gene calls are TRBV4-3 and TRBJ1-4; TRBD1 might be the D (5 bases). Trimming pared 0 bases from V and 5 bases from J, leaving 10 bases between. Germline loops: CDR1 LGHNA, CDR2 YSLEER. The CDR3 covers 15 residues. Here the CDR3 DNA reads TGCGCCAGCAGCCAAGATACGGGGCGGAATGAAAAACTGTTTTTT. Residues: CASSQDTGRNEKLFF.

The chain uses TRBV10-3 and TRBJ1-5; unclear D gene. V shed 0 bases and J shed 1 base, with 1 base lying between them. The CDR3 consists of 13 residues. Germline V gene data show CDR1 as ENHRY and CDR2 as SYGVKD. Here the CDR3 DNA reads TGTGCCATCAGTGAGTCAAGCAATCAGCCCCAGCATTTT. It is translated as CAISESSNQPQHF.

The rearrangement uses TRBV27 and TRBJ1-1; D unclear. CDR3 size: 12 residues. Germline CDR1 and CDR2: MNHEY and SMNVEV (reference sequence). Deletions cut 9 bases from V and 4 bases from J, with 12 bases between. This CDR3 reads CASSGLGTEAFF. For the CDR3, the DNA is TGTGCCAGTAGTGGGTTAGGCACTGAAGCTTTCTTT.

Only one count was recorded for this clonotype. The chain recombines TRBV9 with TRBJ1-1; D might be TRBD1 (5 bases). In germline, CDR1 is SGDLS, CDR2 YYNGEE. The germline V and J ends were trimmed by 0 bases and 5 bases, with 11 bases remaining between them. The CDR3 spans 14 residues. CDR3: CASSVGWGRTEAFF. The CDR3 coding sequence is TGTGCCAGCAGCGTAGGGTGGGGCCGTACTGAAGCTTTCTTT. The complete variable domain, with remaining parts taken from reference TRBV9 and TRBJ1-1, reads DSGVTQTPKHLITATGQRVTLRCSPRSGDLSVYWYQQSLDQGLQFLIQYYNGEERAKGNILERFSAQQFPDLHSELNLSSLELGDSALYFCASSVGWGRTEAFFGQGTRLTVV.

The J gene is TRBJ2-7, the V gene TRBV29-1, with TRBD1 matching 9 bases. The V gene end was trimmed by 6 bases and the J gene end by 1 base; junction bases not matched to a gene: 4. This CDR3 spans 13 amino acids. The germline V gene encodes CDR1 SQVTM and CDR2 ANQGSEA. CDR3 residues: CSVRDRDSYEQYV. CDR3 bases: TGCAGCGTGCGGGACAGGGATTCCTACGAGCAGTACGTC.

This sequence joins TRBV7-2 and TRBJ2-3, with a weak D call TRBD2 (5 bases). Trimming removed 7 bases from V and 2 bases from J, with 10 bases in between. The CDR3 consists of 13 residues. The germline gives CDR1 SGHTA, CDR2 FQGNSA. CDR3 DNA: TGTGCCAGCAATCTACTAGACACAGATACGCAGTATTTT. It specifies CASNLLDTDTQYF.

CDR3 bases: TGCAGCGTTGAGGGAGCCCCCTACGAGCAGTACTTC. Protein sequence: CSVEGAPYEQYF. This chain links TRBV29-1 with TRBJ2-7; the D gene is possibly TRBD2 (5 bases). CDR3 length: 12 amino acids. V was shortened by 3 bases and J by 2 bases, with 8 bases between the two germline ends. CDR1 and CDR2 from the germline V gene are SQVTM and ANQGSEA.

V gene TRBV20-1 combines with J gene TRBJ1-1; D unresolved. Per the germline V gene, CDR1 is DFQATT and CDR2 is SNEGSKA (reference sequence). V lost 0 bases and J lost 3, with 11 bases in between. The CDR3 spans 14 residues. The CDR3 DNA reads TGCAGTGCTAGAGACCGGAACGGGGACACTGAAGCTTTCTTT. As protein: CSARDRNGDTEAFF.

CDR3 in amino acids: CSGLAGRTANTGELFF. As DNA, the CDR3 is TGCAGTGGACTAGCGGGACGAACCGCGAACACCGGGGAGCTGTTTTTT. The rearrangement joins TRBV20-1 to TRBJ2-2, with 11 bases aligning to TRBD2. This CDR3 region has 16 residues. V lost 7 bases to trimming and J lost 0 bases; unmatched junction nucleotides: 7. Germline V gene sequence: CDR1 DFQATT, CDR2 SNEGSKA (reference sequence).

This clonotype was observed a handful of times. The chain joins TRBV13 to TRBJ2-7; D not certain. Germline lookup yields CDR1 PRHDT and CDR2 FYEKMQ (reference sequence). The CDR3 runs to 12 residues. With 5 bases removed from V and 3 bases from J, the gap between germline ends came to 8 bases. The CDR3 sequence is CASSHQDYEQYF. The CDR3, as DNA: TGTGCCAGCAGCCACCAGGACTACGAGCAGTACTTC.

This chain connects TRBV24-1 to TRBJ2-3, with TRBD1 matching 8 bases. V lost 3 bases and J lost 1; bases outside the gene matches: 5. The CDR3 covers 16 residues. Germline CDR1 KGHDR, CDR2 SFDVKD. Here the CDR3 reads CATSDDGQGGTDTQYF. The CDR3, as DNA: TGTGCCACCAGTGATGACGGACAGGGTGGCACAGATACGCAGTATTTT.

This clonotype has only one observation. The chain recombines TRBV25-1 with TRBJ2-6; D may correspond to TRBD1 or TRBD2 (5 bases each). Germline CDR1 MGHDK, CDR2 SYGVNS. The V gene lost 4 bases and the J gene lost 2 bases, with 15 bases spanning the gap. CDR3 length: 17 residues. This CDR3 is CASSGNRWGTGANVLTF. DNA for the CDR3: TGTGCCAGCAGTGGGAACAGGTGGGGGACTGGGGCCAACGTCCTGACTTTC. The variable domain in full, completed from reference TRBV25-1 and TRBJ2-6, reads EADIYQTPRYLVIGTGKKITLECSQTMGHDKMYWYQQDPGMELHLIHYSYGVNSTEKGDLSSESTVSRIRTEHFPLTLESARPSHTSQYLCASSGNRWGTGANVLTFGAGSRLTVL.

The rearrangement joins TRBV5-5 to TRBJ2-3; tentative D call: TRBD1 (8 bases). This CDR3 has 16 amino acids. Trimming shortened V by 4 bases and J by 2 bases, and 17 bases separated the two germline ends. Germline values: CDR1 SGHKS, CDR2 YYEKEE (reference sequence). Here the CDR3 DNA reads TGTGCCAGCAGCGGGGAGGGACAGGTAATCACAGATACGCAGTATTTT. It specifies CASSGEGQVITDTQYF. The full variable domain, rest sourced from reference TRBV5-5 and TRBJ2-3, is DAGVTQSPTHLIKTRGQQVTLRCSPISGHKSVSWYQQVLGQGPQFIFQYYEKEERGRGNFPDRFSARQFPNYSSELNVNALLLGDSALYLCASSGEGQVITDTQYFGPGTRLTVL.

This chain uses TRBV3-1 with TRBJ1-1; D is unclear. The germline gives CDR1 LGHDT, CDR2 YNNKEL (reference sequence). The V end was cut by 1 base, the J end by 0 bases, with 12 bases between. The CDR3 runs 16 residues. CDR3 amino acids: CASSQVSGRMNTEAFF. The CDR3 DNA follows: TGTGCCAGCAGCCAAGTAAGTGGGAGGATGAACACTGAAGCTTTCTTT.

V usage is TRBV12-3 or TRBV12-4 and J usage is TRBJ2-5; D uncertain. There are 12 residues in the CDR3. V shed 4 bases and J shed 4 bases, with 7 bases lying between them. The DNA for the CDR3 is TGTGCCAGCAGTTCCGACACAGAGACCCAGTACTTC. Its protein is CASSSDTETQYF.

The gene calls are TRBV14 and TRBJ2-7; D remains ambiguous. Trimming pared 0 bases from V and 5 bases from J, leaving 17 bases between. The CDR3 length is 16 residues. Germline-derived CDR1 and CDR2 are SGHDN and FVKESK. The CDR3 DNA is TGTGCCAGCAGCCAAGATCCCAGCGTGGGATGGGACGAGCAGTACTTC. Its protein is CASSQDPSVGWDEQYF.

The rearrangement joins TRBV3-1 to TRBJ2-3; possible D gene TRBD2, 6 bases. The CDR3 runs to 15 residues. V was pared by 0 bases and J by 2 bases, with 9 bases between. Germline CDR1 and CDR2: LGHDT and YNNKEL (reference sequence). The CDR3 protein is CASSQDPGDTDTQYF. In DNA, the CDR3 is TGTGCCAGCAGCCAAGATCCGGGGGACACAGATACGCAGTATTTT.

J is TRBJ2-7 and V is TRBV28; D ambiguous. The CDR3 totals 13 residues. V gave up 3 bases and J gave up 5 bases, with 11 bases separating them. Germline values: CDR1 MDHEN, CDR2 SYDVKM. The CDR3 loop reads CASSLRTVHEQYV. Here the CDR3 DNA reads TGTGCCAGCAGTTTGCGGACGGTCCACGAGCAGTACGTC.

The gene calls are TRBV20-1 and TRBJ2-5, with a weak D call TRBD1 (5 bases). V lost 3 bases and J 6 bases, leaving 17 bases between the germline ends. Germline CDR1 DFQATT, CDR2 SNEGSKA (reference sequence). The CDR3 contains 14 residues. DNA of the CDR3: TGCAGTGCTAGGGGGCTTGGTACTAAGAAGACCCAGTACTTC. It is translated as CSARGLGTKKTQYF.

This sequence joins TRBV3-1 and TRBJ1-1, with D possibly matching TRBD1 (5 bases). V was pared by 0 bases and J by 1 base, with 12 bases between. Germline assignment: CDR1 LGHDT and CDR2 YNNKEL (reference sequence). The CDR3 sequence is 16 residues long. CDR3 region: CASSQDQRGSNTEAFF. CDR3 sequence (DNA): TGTGCCAGCAGCCAAGACCAACGGGGCTCGAACACTGAAGCTTTCTTT.

The chain has TRBV27 and TRBJ2-7; tentatively, D is TRBD2 (5 bases). Germline values: CDR1 MNHEY, CDR2 SMNVEV (reference sequence). V dropped 4 bases and J dropped 2 bases, with 12 bases sitting between them. The CDR3 is 14 residues long. In DNA, the CDR3 is TGTGCCAGCAGTTCCTCGGCCGGGGCCTACGAGCAGTACTTC. Translation gives CASSSSAGAYEQYF.

This clonotype was seen once. The junction does not match germline at one end; this may be a read error. The chain links TRBV6-2 or TRBV6-3 to TRBJ1-1, with D unresolved. The CDR3 loop spans 14 amino acids. Germline V lookup: CDR1 MNHEY, CDR2 SVGEGT. Written as DNA, the CDR3 is TGTGCCAGCAACCCCTGGGCCAGAGACACTGAAGCCTTCTTT. Protein: CASNPWARDTEAFF.

V is TRBV20-1 and J is TRBJ2-1; 9 nucleotides agree with TRBD2. The CDR3 runs 14 residues. Per germline, CDR1 DFQATT and CDR2 SNEGSKA (reference sequence). J gave up 10 bases and V 0 bases, and 7 bases lay outside the gene matches. CDR3 DNA: TGCAGTGCTAGAGATCGAACTAGCGGGTACGAGCAGTTCTTC. Protein sequence: CSARDRTSGYEQFF.

The chain joins TRBV6-4 to TRBJ2-3, with D uncertain. Trimming took off 7 bases at V and 1 base at J, with 12 bases between the two ends. The CDR3 runs 14 residues. Germline V lookup: CDR1 MRHNA, CDR2 SNTAGT. CDR3 sequence reads: CASTRRMGTDTQYF. CDR3 nucleotide sequence: TGTGCCAGCACCCGTAGGATGGGCACAGATACGCAGTATTTT.